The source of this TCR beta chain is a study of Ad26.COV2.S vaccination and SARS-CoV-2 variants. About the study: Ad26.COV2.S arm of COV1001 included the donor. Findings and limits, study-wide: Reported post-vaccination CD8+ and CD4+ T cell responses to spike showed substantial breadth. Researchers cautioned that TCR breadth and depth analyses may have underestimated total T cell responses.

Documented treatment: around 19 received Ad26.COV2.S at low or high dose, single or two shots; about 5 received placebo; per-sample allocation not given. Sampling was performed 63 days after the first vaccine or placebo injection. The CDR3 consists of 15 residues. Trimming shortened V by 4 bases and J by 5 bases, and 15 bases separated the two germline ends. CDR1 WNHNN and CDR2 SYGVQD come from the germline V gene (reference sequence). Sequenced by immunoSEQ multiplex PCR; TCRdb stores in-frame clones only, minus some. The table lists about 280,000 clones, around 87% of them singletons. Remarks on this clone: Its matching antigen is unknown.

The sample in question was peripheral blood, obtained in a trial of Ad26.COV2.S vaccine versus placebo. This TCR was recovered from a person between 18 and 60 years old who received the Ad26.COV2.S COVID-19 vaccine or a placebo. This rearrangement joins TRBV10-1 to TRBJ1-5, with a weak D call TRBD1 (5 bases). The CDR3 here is CASSVGREMDQPQHF. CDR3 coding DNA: TGCGCCAGCAGTGTAGGCAGGGAGATGGATCAGCCCCAGCATTTT.